This T cell receptor beta chain was retrieved from a study of response to subunit inactivated influenza vaccine. The study, taken as a whole, reports: It was suggested by the authors that few new T cells are recruited by each seasonal influenza vaccination.

The table lists this clonotype with a few counts. Antigen: not known. TCRdb reanalysed the RT-PCR reads using MiXCR and keeps one entry per CDR3 protein. The sample contains under 550,000 distinct CDR3 sequences, 7.5% to 8.5% of which appear only once. This material consisted of PBMCs from blood, taken 23 to 25 months after vaccination. The sequence was obtained from a man aged 50-75 years who received an inactivated influenza vaccine.

CDR3 bases: TGCAGTGCTAGAGATGCCACGACAGGCTTTAACTATGGCTACACCTTC. This codes for CSARDATTGFNYGYTF. The V gene is TRBV20-1, the J gene TRBJ1-2, with D tentatively TRBD1 (6 bases). Trimming stripped 0 bases from V and 1 base from J, with 15 bases between. Per the germline V gene, CDR1 is DFQATT and CDR2 is SNEGSKA (reference sequence). CDR3 size: 16 residues.